These 29 T cell receptor beta chains were sequenced from one sample in a study of T cells in Graves' hyperthyroidism and ophthalmopathy. Template material for amplifying TCR beta CDR3 regions consisted of RNA transcripts. Carried out on the TCR CDR3, a first-round RT-PCR used the HTBI primer set. TCRdb reanalysed the multiplex PCR reads using MiXCR and keeps one entry per CDR3 protein. The repertoire holds more than 500,000 distinct CDR3 sequences, with 14% as singletons. The specimen sequenced was blood. The origin of the receptors is a woman in her thirties or forties with Graves' hyperthyroidism.

This clonotype was detected only a few times. The chain joins TRBV4-1 to TRBJ2-7, with TRBD2 identical over 10 bases. The CDR3 runs 15 residues. Trimming cost V 3 bases and J 3 bases; bases outside gene matches: 5. Germline V gene sequence: CDR1 MGHRA, CDR2 YSYEKL. The DNA for the CDR3 is TGCGCCAGCAGCCAGCTAGCGGGAGTCCACTACGAGCAGTACTTC. It translates to CASSQLAGVHYEQYF.

The chain joins TRBV2 to TRBJ1-6; 10 nucleotides line up with TRBD1. Germline lookup yields CDR1 SNHLY and CDR2 FYNNEI. With 4 bases clipped from V and 7 bases from J, the junction kept 4 bases outside the gene matches. The CDR3 consists of 15 residues. CDR3 region: CASSAWGQGNSPLHF. Here the CDR3 DNA reads TGTGCCAGCAGTGCTTGGGGACAGGGGAATTCACCCCTCCACTTT. Looking up the rest from reference TRBV2 and TRBJ1-6 gives the full variable domain: EPEVTQTPSHQVTQMGQEVILRCVPISNHLYFYWYRQILGQKVEFLVSFYNNEISEKSEIFDDQFSVERPDGSNFTLKIRSTKLEDSAMYFCASSAWGQGNSPLHFGNGTRLTVT.

The CDR3 here is CASSSKLNNNNEQFF. DNA of the CDR3: TGTGCCAGCAGCAGTAAACTAAACAATAACAATGAGCAGTTCTTC. V and J are TRBV13 and TRBJ2-1; no reliable D call. The V and J ends lost 5 bases and 5 bases respectively, with 16 bases between them. Looked up from germline, CDR1 is PRHDT and CDR2 is FYEKMQ (reference sequence). The CDR3 totals 15 residues.

This clonotype has at least ten counts. V is TRBV6-1 and J is TRBJ1-2; tentatively, D is TRBD1 (5 bases). V was trimmed by 7 bases and J by 4 bases, leaving 16 bases between them. The CDR3 extends over 14 amino acids. Looked up from germline, CDR1 is MNHNS and CDR2 is SASEGT. CDR3 in amino acids: CASKPDSGSYGYTF. The CDR3 DNA is TGTGCCAGCAAGCCCGACAGCGGGAGCTATGGCTACACCTTC.

The chain combines TRBV7-9 with TRBJ1-6; D remains ambiguous. Germline assignment: CDR1 SEHNR and CDR2 FQNEAQ (reference sequence). V gave up 6 bases and J gave up 10 bases, with 19 bases separating them. This CDR3 region has 15 residues. This chain's CDR3 is CASRPGGVQSSPLHF. DNA for the CDR3: TGTGCCAGCAGGCCCGGAGGAGTCCAATCCTCACCCCTCCACTTT. The variable domain in full, with the rest retrieved from reference TRBV7-9 and TRBJ1-6, is DTGVSQNPRHKITKRGQNVTFRCDPISEHNRLYWYRQTLGQGPEFLTYFQNEAQLEKSRLLSDRFSAERPKGSFSTLEIQRTEQGDSAMYLCASRPGGVQSSPLHFGNGTRLTVT.

This clonotype was seen many times. CDR3 coding DNA: TGTGCCAGCAGTTTCTCCGGACAGGCCACTGAAGCTTTCTTT. Amino acids: CASSFSGQATEAFF. This sequence joins TRBV27 and TRBJ1-1; 7 bases agree with TRBD1. The V gene's germline CDR1 is MNHEY and CDR2 SMNVEV (reference sequence). The CDR3 runs 14 residues. Trimming removed 3 bases from V and 4 bases from J; junction bases left unmatched: 5.

V gene TRBV6-1 combines with J gene TRBJ2-3; 8 bases align to TRBD2. Germline V CDR1 and CDR2: MNHNS, SASEGT. CDR3 length: 14 residues. Trimming took 5 bases from V and 5 from J; bases not matched to a gene: 6. The CDR3 here is CASSSGTSLDTQYF. The DNA for the CDR3 is TGTGCCAGCAGTTCCGGGACTAGTCTAGATACGCAGTATTTT.

This clonotype has ten or more counts. The rearrangement links TRBV2 to TRBJ2-7, with D perhaps TRBD1 or TRBD2 (5 bases each). From germline, CDR1 is SNHLY and CDR2 FYNNEI. This CDR3 has 15 amino acids. V gave up 3 bases and J gave up 4 bases, with 16 bases separating them. CDR3 nucleotide sequence: TGTGCCAGCAGTGAGTCCGGGACCCAGCCGTACGAGCAGTACTTC. Its protein is CASSESGTQPYEQYF.

This clonotype was recorded many times. The chain has TRBV30 and TRBJ1-2; TRBD1 might be the D (6 bases). The CDR3 runs to 12 residues. Between the trimmed V and J ends, which lost 1 base and 5 bases, there was a span of 8 bases. CDR1 and CDR2 (germline): GTSNPN, SVGIG (reference sequence). The DNA of the CDR3 is TGTGCCTGGAGTGAACAGGGTTATGGCTACACCTTC. Translating gives CAWSEQGYGYTF.

This clonotype came up many times. This sequence joins TRBV28 and TRBJ2-7; D ambiguous. CDR1 is MDHEN, CDR2 SYDVKM, per germline. The CDR3 runs to 16 residues. V dropped 3 bases and J dropped 1 base, with 16 bases sitting between them. For the CDR3, the DNA is TGTGCCAGCAGTTTGTACGCCGTCGACAAATCCTACGAGCAGTACTTC. It specifies CASSLYAVDKSYEQYF.

There are many counts of this clonotype. This sequence joins TRBV20-1 and TRBJ2-7; D unclear. CDR3 length: 16 amino acids. Trimming took off 1 base at V and 2 bases at J, with 18 bases between the two ends. CDR1 and CDR2 (germline): DFQATT, SNEGSKA (reference sequence). CDR3 sequence: CSARAIYETHTYEQYF. CDR3 nucleotides: TGCAGTGCTAGAGCCATTTACGAGACACACACCTACGAGCAGTACTTC.

This clonotype was counted at least ten times. The rearrangement links TRBV28 to TRBJ2-5; TRBD2 might be the D (6 bases). CDR1 MDHEN and CDR2 SYDVKM come from the germline V gene. The length of the CDR3 is 14 residues. Trimming removed 7 bases at V and 2 bases at J, with 14 bases between. The CDR3 here is CASTPFGGQETQYF. DNA for the CDR3: TGTGCCAGCACCCCCTTCGGGGGACAAGAGACCCAGTACTTC.

The chain couples TRBV6-1 to TRBJ1-3; the D is unclear. This CDR3 contains 16 residues. V dropped 2 bases and J dropped 0 bases, with 11 bases sitting between them. CDR1 and CDR2 from the germline V gene are MNHNS and SASEGT. The CDR3 bases are TGTGCCAGCAGTGAATCGGCCAGTTACTCTGGAAACACCATATATTTT. Translating it yields CASSESASYSGNTIYF.

This sequence joins TRBV20-1 and TRBJ2-1; no clear D gene. This CDR3 spans 12 amino acids. Germline values: CDR1 DFQATT, CDR2 SNEGSKA (reference sequence). The V end was cut by 2 bases, the J end by 9 bases, with 11 bases between. CDR3 coding DNA: TGCAGTGCTAGACGGGTAGACCTTGAGCAGTTCTTC. Its translation: CSARRVDLEQFF.

This chain uses TRBV7-3 with TRBJ1-1; 8 bases are a match to TRBD1. The V segment lost 5 bases and the J segment 5 bases; nucleotides outside the gene matches: 10. The CDR3 covers 15 residues. Germline V gene sequence: CDR1 SGHTA, CDR2 FQGTGA. CDR3 amino acids: CASSASGTGITEAFF. CDR3 nucleotides: TGTGCCAGCAGCGCTTCCGGGACAGGCATTACTGAAGCTTTCTTT.

The rearrangement links TRBV4-2 to TRBJ2-2; no clear D gene. The CDR3 totals 17 residues. Germline CDR1 and CDR2: LGHNA and YNFKEQ. The V end lost 3 bases, the J end lost 4 bases, and 18 bases lay between the germline ends. The CDR3 region has the DNA TGTGCCAGCAGCCAGGCCCCACTTAAGTCCGGCACCGGGGAGCTGTTTTTT. It codes for CASSQAPLKSGTGELFF.

This rearrangement joins TRBV6-1 to TRBJ1-5; D is undetermined. Germline CDR1 is MNHNS and CDR2 is SASEGT. V was shortened by 4 bases and J by 2 bases, with 6 bases between the two germline ends. The CDR3 has 13 amino acids. The DNA of the CDR3 is TGTGCCAGCAGTGCCGACGGCAATCAGCCCCAGCATTTT. Amino acids: CASSADGNQPQHF.

This clonotype has at least ten counts. The chain employs TRBV5-1 and TRBJ2-2; a possible D gene is TRBD1 (5 bases). Germline assignment: CDR1 SGHRS and CDR2 YFSETQ. Between the trimmed V and J ends, which lost 4 bases and 7 bases, there was a span of 14 bases. The CDR3 extends over 14 amino acids. CDR3 sequence reads: CASSAQQEIGELFF. CDR3 sequence (DNA): TGCGCCAGCAGCGCCCAACAGGAGATCGGGGAGCTGTTTTTT.

The chain employs TRBV7-8 and TRBJ2-7, with TRBD2 matching 8 bases. V shed 4 bases and J 7 bases; nucleotides not matched to a gene: 15. The CDR3 length is 16 residues. Germline V gene sequence: CDR1 SGHVS, CDR2 FQNEAQ. CDR3 protein: CASSSKRGGAGWEQYF. In DNA form, the CDR3 reads TGTGCCAGCAGCTCTAAACGGGGGGGTGCGGGATGGGAGCAGTACTTC.

This clonotype came up many times. The chain carries TRBV6-1 and TRBJ1-3; tentatively, D is TRBD1 (6 bases). Looked up from germline, CDR1 is MNHNS and CDR2 is SASEGT. V was clipped by 2 bases and J by 4 bases, with 18 bases between them. This CDR3 has 17 amino acids. The CDR3 spells CASSERTAGGLGNTIYF. In nucleotides, the CDR3 is TGTGCCAGCAGTGAACGGACAGCCGGAGGTCTCGGAAACACCATATATTTT.

Comments on this clonotype: Since a much larger clone is just one base distant, this may be a read error. The gene calls are TRBV5-1 and TRBJ1-1; D might be TRBD1 (6 bases). V was cut by 7 bases and J by 1 base, with 14 bases left in between. The germline V gene has CDR1 SGHRS and CDR2 YFSETQ. The CDR3 runs 14 residues. The CDR3 protein is CASHLSTGNTEAFF. The CDR3 nucleotides read TGCGCCAGCCACTTATCGACAGGGAACACTGAAGCTTTCTTT.

Many counts were recorded for this clonotype. This chain links TRBV24-1 with TRBJ1-1, with D uncertain. The V end lost 0 bases, the J end lost 5 bases, and 15 bases lay between the germline ends. This CDR3 has 16 residues. Per germline, CDR1 KGHDR and CDR2 SFDVKD. CDR3 sequence reads: CATSDLHTPFVTEAFF. CDR3 bases: TGTGCCACCAGTGATTTGCATACTCCCTTCGTAACTGAAGCTTTCTTT.

This clonotype was observed at least ten times. The rearrangement uses TRBV30 and TRBJ2-3, with a tentative D call TRBD2 (5 bases). Germline CDR1 is GTSNPN and CDR2 is SVGIG (reference sequence). With 2 bases removed from V and 1 base from J, the gap between germline ends came to 10 bases. This CDR3 has 14 residues. The DNA of the CDR3 is TGTGCCTGGAGTCCACCAGCGGGCACAGATACGCAGTATTTT. It codes for CAWSPPAGTDTQYF.

This clonotype occurred many times. The V call is TRBV20-1, the J call TRBJ2-7; TRBD1 matches at 8 bases. Germline V lookup: CDR1 DFQATT, CDR2 SNEGSKA (reference sequence). The CDR3 loop spans 15 amino acids. V lost 3 bases to trimming and J lost 0 bases; unmatched junction nucleotides: 7. The CDR3 DNA is TGCAGTGCTAGCTGGGGACAGGCCTACTCCTACGAGCAGTACTTC. Its translation is CSASWGQAYSYEQYF.

This clonotype was recorded a few times. The chain uses TRBV12-3 or TRBV12-4 and TRBJ1-6; 7 positions match TRBD1. The V gene end was trimmed by 8 bases and the J gene end by 5 bases; junction bases not matched to a gene: 9. The CDR3 has 15 amino acids. The CDR3 DNA sequence: TGTGCCAGCTGTTCCGGGACAGCGAATAATTCACCCCTCCACTTT. It encodes CASCSGTANNSPLHF.

This clonotype was picked up many times. The V call is TRBV12-3 or TRBV12-4, the J call TRBJ2-1, with a possible D match to TRBD2 (5 bases). Trimming removed 5 bases at V and 7 bases at J, with 15 bases between. The CDR3 sequence is 14 residues long. The CDR3 DNA reads as TGTGCCAGCAGTCTGCCGGGGAGTACGAATGAGCAGTTCTTC. Amino acids: CASSLPGSTNEQFF.

This sequence joins TRBV24-1 and TRBJ2-1; 8 nucleotides line up with TRBD2. V lost 3 bases to trimming and J lost 15 bases; unmatched junction nucleotides: 6. Germline CDR1 KGHDR, CDR2 SFDVKD. This CDR3 spans 12 amino acids. CDR3 loop: CATSDQTSEVFF. For the CDR3, the DNA is TGTGCCACCAGTGATCAGACTAGCGAGGTGTTCTTC.

This clonotype was detected a few times. The gene calls are TRBV28 and TRBJ1-5, with D perhaps TRBD1 (5 bases). V lost 7 bases and J 7 bases, leaving 14 bases between the germline ends. Looked up from germline, CDR1 is MDHEN and CDR2 is SYDVKM. The CDR3 consists of 13 residues. The CDR3 DNA follows: TGTGCCAGCACCTGGGACCCGCACCAGCCCCAGCATTTT. This translates into CASTWDPHQPQHF.

This clonotype was seen many times. The chain joins TRBV3-1 to TRBJ2-2, with D maybe TRBD1 (6 bases). The CDR3 extends over 17 amino acids. The V and J ends lost 7 bases and 0 bases respectively, with 18 bases between them. CDR1 and CDR2 (germline): LGHDT, YNNKEL (reference sequence). The CDR3 nucleotides read TGTGCCAGCAACTCCCCTACTACAGGGCCGAACACCGGGGAGCTGTTTTTT. It codes for CASNSPTTGPNTGELFF.